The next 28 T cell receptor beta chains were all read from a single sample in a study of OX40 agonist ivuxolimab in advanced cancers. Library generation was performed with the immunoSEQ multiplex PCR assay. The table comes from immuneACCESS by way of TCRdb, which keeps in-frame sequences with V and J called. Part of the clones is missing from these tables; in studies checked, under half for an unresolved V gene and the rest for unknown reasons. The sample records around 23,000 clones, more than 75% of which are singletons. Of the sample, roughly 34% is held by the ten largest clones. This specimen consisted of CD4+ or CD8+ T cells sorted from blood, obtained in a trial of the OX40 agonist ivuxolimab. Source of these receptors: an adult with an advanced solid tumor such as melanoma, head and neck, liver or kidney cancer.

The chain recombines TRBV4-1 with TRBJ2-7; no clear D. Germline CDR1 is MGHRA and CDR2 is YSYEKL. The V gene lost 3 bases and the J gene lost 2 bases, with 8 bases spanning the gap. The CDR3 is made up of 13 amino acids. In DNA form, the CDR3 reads TGCGCCAGCAGCCAGACAATCACCTACGAGCAGTACTTC. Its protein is CASSQTITYEQYF.

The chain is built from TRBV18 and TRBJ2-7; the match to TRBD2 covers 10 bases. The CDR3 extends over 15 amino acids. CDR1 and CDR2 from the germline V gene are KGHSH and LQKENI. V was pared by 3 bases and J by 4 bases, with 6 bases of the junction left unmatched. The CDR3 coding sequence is TGTGCCAGCTCACCGGCTAGCGGGAGAGTGTACGAGCAGTACTTC. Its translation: CASSPASGRVYEQYF.

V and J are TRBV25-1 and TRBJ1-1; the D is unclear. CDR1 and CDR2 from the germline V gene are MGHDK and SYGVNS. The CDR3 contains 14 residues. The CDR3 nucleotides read TGTGCTACAGCAGTTCGGGGATCGAACACTGAAGCTTTCTTT. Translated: CATAVRGSNTEAFF. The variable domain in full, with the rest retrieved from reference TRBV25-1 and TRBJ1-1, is EADIYQTPRYLVIGTGKKITLECSQTMGHDKMYWYQQDPGMELHLIHYSYGVNSTEKGDLSSESTVSRIRTEHFPLTLESARPSHTSQYLCATAVRGSNTEAFFGQGTRLTVV.

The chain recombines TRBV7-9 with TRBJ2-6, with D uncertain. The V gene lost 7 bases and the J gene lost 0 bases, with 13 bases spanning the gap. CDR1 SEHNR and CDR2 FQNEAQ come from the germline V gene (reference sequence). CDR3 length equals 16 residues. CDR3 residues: CASIPTWFSGANVLTF. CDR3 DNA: TGTGCCAGCATCCCGACGTGGTTCTCTGGGGCCAACGTCCTGACTTTC.

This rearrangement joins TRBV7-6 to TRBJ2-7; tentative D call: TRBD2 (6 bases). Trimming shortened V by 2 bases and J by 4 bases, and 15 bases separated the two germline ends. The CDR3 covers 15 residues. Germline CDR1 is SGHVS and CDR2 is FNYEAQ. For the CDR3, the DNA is TGTGCCAGCAGCTTACAGTACGGGAGTGGGTACGAGCAGTACTTC. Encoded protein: CASSLQYGSGYEQYF.

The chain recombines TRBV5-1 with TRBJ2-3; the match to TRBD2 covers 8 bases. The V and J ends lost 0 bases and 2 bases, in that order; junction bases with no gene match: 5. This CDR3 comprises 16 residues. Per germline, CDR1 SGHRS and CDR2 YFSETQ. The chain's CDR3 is CASSLGRGLVTDTQYF. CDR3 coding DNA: TGCGCCAGCAGCTTGGGACGGGGACTAGTCACAGATACGCAGTATTTT.

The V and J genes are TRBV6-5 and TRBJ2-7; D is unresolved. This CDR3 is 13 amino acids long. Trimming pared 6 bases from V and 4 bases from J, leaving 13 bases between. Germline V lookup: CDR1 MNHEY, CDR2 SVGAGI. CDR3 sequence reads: CASSYHRLYEQYF. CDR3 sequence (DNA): TGTGCCAGCAGCTACCACCGTCTTTACGAGCAGTACTTC.

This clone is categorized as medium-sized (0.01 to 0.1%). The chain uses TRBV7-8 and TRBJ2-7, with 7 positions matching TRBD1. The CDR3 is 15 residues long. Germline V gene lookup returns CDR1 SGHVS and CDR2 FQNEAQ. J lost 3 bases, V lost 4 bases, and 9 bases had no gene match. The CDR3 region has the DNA TGTGCCAGCAGCTGGCCGGGACAGATGATCTACGAGCAGTACTTC. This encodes CASSWPGQMIYEQYF.

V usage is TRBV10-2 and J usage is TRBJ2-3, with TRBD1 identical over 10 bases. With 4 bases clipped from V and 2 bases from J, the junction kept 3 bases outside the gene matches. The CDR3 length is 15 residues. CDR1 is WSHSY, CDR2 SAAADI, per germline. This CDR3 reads CASSGTGGFTDTQYF. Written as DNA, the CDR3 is TGCGCCAGCAGTGGGACAGGGGGATTCACAGATACGCAGTATTTT.

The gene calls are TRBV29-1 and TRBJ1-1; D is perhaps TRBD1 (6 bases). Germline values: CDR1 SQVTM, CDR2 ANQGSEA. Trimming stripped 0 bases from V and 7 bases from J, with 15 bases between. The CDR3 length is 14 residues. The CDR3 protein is CSVEDMGAAIEAFF. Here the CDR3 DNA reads TGCAGCGTTGAAGATATGGGGGCAGCAATTGAAGCTTTCTTT.

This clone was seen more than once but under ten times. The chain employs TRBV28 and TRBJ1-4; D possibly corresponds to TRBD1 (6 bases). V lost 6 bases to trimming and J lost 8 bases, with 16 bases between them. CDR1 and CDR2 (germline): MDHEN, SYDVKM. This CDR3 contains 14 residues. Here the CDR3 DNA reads TGTGCCAGCAGCCTGGGACAAGAAGGGGAAAAACTGTTTTTT. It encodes CASSLGQEGEKLFF.

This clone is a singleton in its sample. The CDR3 sequence: CASSLPSTDTQYF. CDR3 nucleotides: TGTGCCAGCAGCTTACCTAGCACAGATACGCAGTATTTT. The rearrangement joins TRBV7-9 to TRBJ2-3; D not resolved. This CDR3 contains 13 residues. CDR1 is SEHNR and CDR2 is FQNEAQ in the germline V gene (reference sequence). The V gene lost 2 bases and the J gene lost 0 bases, with 3 bases spanning the gap.

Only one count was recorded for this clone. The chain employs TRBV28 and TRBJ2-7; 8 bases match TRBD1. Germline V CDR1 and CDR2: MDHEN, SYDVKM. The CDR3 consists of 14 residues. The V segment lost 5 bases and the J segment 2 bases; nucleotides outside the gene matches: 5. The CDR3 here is CASSPGQGAYEQYF. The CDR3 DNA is TGTGCCAGCAGTCCAGGACAGGGCGCCTACGAGCAGTACTTC.

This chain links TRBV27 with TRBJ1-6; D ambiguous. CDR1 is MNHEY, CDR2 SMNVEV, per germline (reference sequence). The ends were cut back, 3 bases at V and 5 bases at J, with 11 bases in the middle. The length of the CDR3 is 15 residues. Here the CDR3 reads CASSFRRLNNSPLHF. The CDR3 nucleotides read TGTGCCAGCAGTTTTAGGCGTTTGAATAATTCACCCCTCCACTTT.

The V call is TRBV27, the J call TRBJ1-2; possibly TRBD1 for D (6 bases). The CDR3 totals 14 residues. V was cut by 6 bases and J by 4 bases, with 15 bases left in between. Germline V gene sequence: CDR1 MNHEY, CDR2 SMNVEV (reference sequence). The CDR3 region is CASRGRGGAYGYTF. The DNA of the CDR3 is TGTGCCAGCAGAGGCCGGGGGGGGGCCTATGGCTACACCTTC.

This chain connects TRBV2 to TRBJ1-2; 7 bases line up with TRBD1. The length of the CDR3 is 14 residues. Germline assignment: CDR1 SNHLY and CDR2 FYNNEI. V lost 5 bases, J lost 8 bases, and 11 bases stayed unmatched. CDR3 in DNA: TGTGCCAGCAGTCGCGACAGGGCTCTGAAAGGCTACACCTTC. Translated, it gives CASSRDRALKGYTF.

CDR3 sequence (DNA): TGTGCCAGCAGTGAGAGGTGGGATTGGGATGGCTACACCTTC. It encodes CASSERWDWDGYTF. This chain connects TRBV6-1 to TRBJ1-2, with D unclear. The CDR3 totals 14 residues. V was clipped by 3 bases and J by 6 bases, with 14 bases between them. The germline V gene encodes CDR1 MNHNS and CDR2 SASEGT.

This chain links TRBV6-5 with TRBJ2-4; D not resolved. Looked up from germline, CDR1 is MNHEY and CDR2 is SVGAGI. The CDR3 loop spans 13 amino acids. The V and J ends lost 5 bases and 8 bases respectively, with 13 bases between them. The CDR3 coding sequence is TGTGCCAGCAGTATGGCAAATTGGGACATTCAGTACTTC. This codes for CASSMANWDIQYF.

The DNA for the CDR3 is TGTGCCAGCAGGCCCCGGGGGGTCGACGAGCAGTACTTC. Translating gives CASRPRGVDEQYF. The chain carries TRBV28 and TRBJ2-7, with 7 bases aligning to TRBD2. Per the germline V gene, CDR1 is MDHEN and CDR2 is SYDVKM. This CDR3 contains 13 residues. The V segment lost 6 bases and the J segment 5 bases; nucleotides outside the gene matches: 7.

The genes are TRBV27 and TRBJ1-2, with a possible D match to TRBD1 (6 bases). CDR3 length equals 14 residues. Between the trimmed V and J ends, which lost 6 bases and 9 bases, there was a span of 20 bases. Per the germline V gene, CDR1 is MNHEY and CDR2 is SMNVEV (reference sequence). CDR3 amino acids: CASRESGAEVSYTF. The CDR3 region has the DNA TGTGCCAGCAGAGAATCGGGGGCGGAGGTGAGCTACACCTTC.

The CDR3 is CASSLEGGRDTEAFF. The CDR3 DNA follows: TGCGCCAGCAGCCTTGAGGGAGGGAGGGACACTGAAGCTTTCTTT. The chain is built from TRBV4-1 and TRBJ1-1; no firm D call. Germline-derived CDR1 and CDR2 are MGHRA and YSYEKL. This CDR3 region has 15 residues. The V gene lost 4 bases and the J gene lost 3 bases, with 15 bases spanning the gap.

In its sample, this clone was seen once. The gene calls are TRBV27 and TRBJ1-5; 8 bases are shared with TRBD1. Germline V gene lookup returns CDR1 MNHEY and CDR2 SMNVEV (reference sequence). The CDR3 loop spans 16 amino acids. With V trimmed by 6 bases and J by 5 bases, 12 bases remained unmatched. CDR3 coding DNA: TGTGCCAGCAGACCAGGGGCGACAGGGGCTTATCAGCCCCAGCATTTT. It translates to CASRPGATGAYQPQHF.

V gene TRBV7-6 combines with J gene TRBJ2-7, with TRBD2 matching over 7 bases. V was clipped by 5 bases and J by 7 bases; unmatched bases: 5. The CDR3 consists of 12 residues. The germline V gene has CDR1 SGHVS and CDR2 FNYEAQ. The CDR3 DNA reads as TGTGCCAGCAGCGGAACAGCGGGGGAGCAGTACTTC. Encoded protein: CASSGTAGEQYF.

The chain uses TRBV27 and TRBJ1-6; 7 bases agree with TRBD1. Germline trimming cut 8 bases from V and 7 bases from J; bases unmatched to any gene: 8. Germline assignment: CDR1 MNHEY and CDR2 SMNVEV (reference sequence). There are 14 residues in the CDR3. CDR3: CASSTGQSNSPLHF. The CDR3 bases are TGTGCCAGCTCGACGGGACAGTCGAATTCACCCCTCCACTTT.

This CDR3 reads CASSPLSSGNTIYF. Written as DNA, the CDR3 is TGTGCCAGCAGCCCTCTTAGCTCTGGAAACACCATATATTTT. This sequence joins TRBV6-5 and TRBJ1-3; no clear D. CDR3 length: 14 residues. The V gene lost 6 bases and the J gene lost 0 bases, with 9 bases spanning the gap. The germline CDR1 and CDR2 sequences are MNHEY and SVGAGI.

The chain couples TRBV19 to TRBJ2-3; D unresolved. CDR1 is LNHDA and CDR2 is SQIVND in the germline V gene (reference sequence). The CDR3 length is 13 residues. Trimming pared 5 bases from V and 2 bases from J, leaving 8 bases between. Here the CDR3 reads CASSGVNTDTQYF. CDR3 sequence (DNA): TGTGCCAGTAGTGGCGTTAACACAGATACGCAGTATTTT. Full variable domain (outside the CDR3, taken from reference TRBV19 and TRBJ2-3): DGGITQSPKYLFRKEGQNVTLSCEQNLNHDAMYWYRQDPGQGLRLIYYSQIVNDFQKGDIAEGYSVSREKKESFPLTVTSAQKNPTAFYLCASSGVNTDTQYFGPGTRLTVL.

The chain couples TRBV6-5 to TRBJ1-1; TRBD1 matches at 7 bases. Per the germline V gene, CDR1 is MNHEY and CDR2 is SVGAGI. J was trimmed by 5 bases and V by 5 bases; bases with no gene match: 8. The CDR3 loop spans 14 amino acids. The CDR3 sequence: CASSASGQWTEAFF. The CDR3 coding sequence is TGTGCCAGCAGTGCCTCGGGACAGTGGACTGAAGCTTTCTTT.

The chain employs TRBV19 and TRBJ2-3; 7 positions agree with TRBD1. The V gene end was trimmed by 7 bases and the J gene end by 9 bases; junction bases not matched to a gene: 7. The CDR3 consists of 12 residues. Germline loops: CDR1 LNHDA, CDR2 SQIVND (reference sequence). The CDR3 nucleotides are TGTGCCAGTAAGGACGCAGGGGGAACGCAGTATTTT. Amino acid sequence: CASKDAGGTQYF.